Listed below are T cell receptor beta chains from one sample, sequenced in a study of cytomegalovirus exposure and HLA in healthy donors. Assay used: immunoSEQ multiplex PCR; TCRdb lists only in-frame clones, some missing. The sample includes about 110,000 clones, approximately 85% seen only once; the top ten take under 2%. Sequenced sample: PBMCs. These receptors originate from a man in his forties or fifties in good health and CMV-seronegative. Each CDR3 is given with its conserved first and last residue. Each record gives: clone size, J gene, D gene, V gene, CDR3 length, CDR3 protein, CDR3 DNA. D genes are given only for firm matches. Clone sizes are given selectively: once, few, many, or a class where the clone is expanded.

NA	TRBJ1-4	NA	TRBV18	15	CASSPGAGEHEKLFF	TGTGCCAGCTCACCAGGAGCGGGAGAACATGAAAAACTGTTTTTT
NA	TRBJ2-7	TRBD2	TRBV11-3	15	CASSIGSSTSEEQYF	TGTGCCAGCAGCATAGGCTCTTCAACTAGCGAGGAGCAGTACTTC
NA	TRBJ1-5	NA	TRBV28	14	CASSLRQEYQPQHF	TGTGCCAGCAGTCTTCGACAGGAGTATCAGCCCCAGCATTTT
NA	TRBJ1-3	TRBD1	TRBV28	14	CASSLLTRGHTIYF	TGTGCCAGCAGTTTACTAACCAGGGGGCACACCATATATTTT
once	TRBJ2-1	TRBD1	TRBV25-1	15	CASRGTGGSYNEQFF	TGTGCCAGCCGGGGGACAGGGGGGTCCTACAATGAGCAGTTCTTC
few	TRBJ1-1	TRBD1	TRBV5-4	16	CASSPPLGTGRTEAFF	TGTGCCAGCAGCCCCCCACTCGGGACAGGGCGGACTGAAGCTTTCTTT
few	TRBJ1-4	NA	TRBV5-6	17	CASSLGQLQTTNEKLFF	TGTGCCAGCAGCTTAGGACAGCTTCAAACAACTAATGAAAAACTGTTTTTT
NA	TRBJ1-3	NA	TRBV10-2	11	CASIGGNTIYF	TGCGCCAGCATCGGGGGAAACACCATATATTTT
NA	TRBJ2-7	TRBD1	TRBV27	15	CASSSSGTAFYEQYF	TGTGCCAGCAGTTCCTCCGGGACAGCCTTTTACGAGCAGTACTTC
NA	TRBJ1-5	NA	TRBV6-1	14	CASTETANFRPQHF	TGTGCCAGTACGGAGACAGCAAATTTTAGGCCCCAGCATTTT
few	TRBJ1-6	TRBD1	TRBV19	13	CASSQGLGSPLHF	TGTGCCTCCTCACAGGGGTTAGGGTCACCCCTCCACTTT
NA	TRBJ1-3	TRBD1	TRBV29-1	21	CSARVGFVGTEELETGNTIYF	TGCAGCGCCCGTGTGGGGTTTGTTGGGACAGAAGAATTGGAGACTGGAAACACCATATATTTT
once	TRBJ2-1	TRBD2	TRBV19	14	CATELAGAYNEQFF	TGTGCCACCGAACTAGCGGGGGCCTACAATGAGCAGTTCTTC
NA	TRBJ2-7	TRBD1	TRBV7-6	17	CASSLALGQGTGYEQYF	TGTGCCAGCAGCTTAGCGCTGGGACAGGGTACGGGCTACGAGCAGTACTTC
few	TRBJ2-3	NA	TRBV11-2	15	CASSLRATSTDTQYF	TGTGCCAGCAGCCTGAGGGCCACTAGCACAGATACGCAGTATTTT
NA	TRBJ1-1	TRBD1	TRBV6-5	15	CASSYSRTGTTEAFF	TGTGCCAGCAGTTACTCTAGGACAGGGACCACTGAAGCCTTCTTT
NA	TRBJ2-1	TRBD1	TRBV19	16	CASSRPDREILNEQFF	TGTGCCAGTAGTAGACCGGACAGGGAAATCCTCAATGAGCAGTTCTTC
few	TRBJ1-1	NA	TRBV7-9	11	CASSSDRRAFF	TGTGCCAGCAGCTCTGACAGGAGGGCTTTCTTT
NA	TRBJ2-7	TRBD2	TRBV7-8	14	CASSSRVAGGEQYF	TGTGCCAGCAGCTCCCGGGTAGCGGGGGGGGAGCAGTACTTC
NA	TRBJ2-3	NA	TRBV2	14	CASWERGSTDTQYF	TGTGCCAGCTGGGAACGGGGGAGCACAGATACGCAGTATTTT
NA	TRBJ2-5	NA	TRBV18	14	CASSPSPGSQTQYF	TGTGCCAGCTCACCATCCCCCGGGAGCCAGACCCAGTACTTC
NA	TRBJ1-2	NA	TRBV6-5	14	CASSYSRQNYGYTF	TGTGCCAGCAGTTACTCGAGGCAGAACTATGGCTACACCTTC
NA	TRBJ2-5	NA	TRBV5-6	15	CASSLGPWYQETQYF	TGTGCCAGCAGCTTGGGGCCGTGGTACCAAGAGACCCAGTACTTC
few	TRBJ2-3	NA	TRBV27	14	CASSPGYFTDTQYF	TGTGCCAGCAGTCCAGGATATTTCACAGATACGCAGTATTTT
NA	TRBJ1-5	NA	TRBV27	14	CASSPEYRNQPQHF	TGTGCCAGCAGTCCGGAGTACCGCAATCAGCCCCAGCATTTT
NA	TRBJ2-3	NA	TRBV4-1	17	CASSRGVGGLRSDTQYF	TGCGCCAGCAGCCGGGGGGTCGGGGGACTCAGATCAGATACGCAGTATTTT
NA	TRBJ2-2	TRBD2	TRBV7-2	15	CASRRTSGDTGELFF	TGTGCCAGCAGGCGTACTAGCGGGGACACCGGGGAGCTGTTTTTT
once	TRBJ2-5	NA	TRBV10-3	13	CAIRPEPVETQYF	TGTGCCATCAGACCCGAGCCGGTAGAGACCCAGTACTTC
few	TRBJ1-2	TRBD1	TRBV27	13	CASSRTGNHGYTF	TGTGCCAGCAGCCGGACAGGGAACCATGGCTACACCTTC
NA	TRBJ2-1	NA	TRBV21-1	16	CASSMTTPSSYNEQFF	TGTGCCAGCAGCATGACGACCCCTAGCTCCTACAATGAGCAGTTCTTC
NA	TRBJ1-5	NA	TRBV19	18	CASSIPSIGHRGNQPQHF	TGTGCCAGTAGTATCCCTTCTATTGGACACCGAGGAAATCAGCCCCAGCATTTT